A selection of T cell receptor beta chains follows, all from one sample in a study of beta chain features in type 1 diabetes. Only in-frame clones appear in the TCRdb table, and some are missing; sequencing was by immunoSEQ multiplex PCR. The sample has about 160,000 clones; 6.5% to 9.5% are singletons. Sample: central memory CD4+ T cells from blood. These receptors all stem from a woman in her thirties or forties with type 1 diabetes. CDR3s include the opening cysteine and the closing phenylalanine or tryptophan. The order of the fields is V gene, J gene, clone size, D gene, CDR3 protein, CDR3 DNA. The D gene is left open where the match is weak. Some rows have no size entry. The others give once, few or many, or a class for an expanded clone.

v_call: TRBV5-8
j_call: TRBJ2-3
clone_size: few
d_call: NA
cdr3_aa: CASSLWPAGSDTQYF
cdr3_nt: TGTGCCAGCAGCTTGTGGCCGGCGGGATCGGATACGCAGTATTTT

v_call: TRBV7-8
j_call: TRBJ2-6
clone_size: many
d_call: NA
cdr3_aa: CASSFQGQGGSGVLTF
cdr3_nt: TGTGCCAGCAGCTTCCAAGGACAAGGCGGCTCAGGGGTCCTGACTTTC

v_call: TRBV6-6
j_call: TRBJ1-5
clone_size: NA
d_call: NA
cdr3_aa: CASKPGNQPQHF
cdr3_nt: TGTGCCAGCAAGCCGGGGAATCAGCCCCAGCATTTT

v_call: TRBV5-4
j_call: TRBJ2-5
clone_size: NA
d_call: TRBD1
cdr3_aa: CASSSGQVQETQYF
cdr3_nt: TGTGCCAGCAGTTCGGGACAGGTTCAAGAGACCCAGTACTTC

v_call: TRBV19
j_call: TRBJ2-2
clone_size: NA
d_call: NA
cdr3_aa: CASTYRAGGELFF
cdr3_nt: TGTGCCAGTACTTACAGAGCAGGCGGGGAGCTGTTTTTT

v_call: TRBV13
j_call: TRBJ2-1
clone_size: many
d_call: TRBD2
cdr3_aa: CASSLGGAGGPFGEQFF
cdr3_nt: TGTGCCAGCAGCTTAGGCGGAGCGGGAGGACCCTTCGGGGAGCAGTTCTTC

v_call: TRBV4-2
j_call: TRBJ1-5
clone_size: few
d_call: TRBD1
cdr3_aa: CASSQLTGEGNQPQHF
cdr3_nt: TGTGCCAGCAGCCAATTGACAGGGGAAGGTAATCAGCCCCAGCATTTT

v_call: TRBV5-1
j_call: TRBJ1-1
clone_size: few
d_call: NA
cdr3_aa: CASSDVAGKNTEAFF
cdr3_nt: TGCGCCAGCAGCGACGTGGCAGGGAAAAACACTGAAGCTTTCTTT

v_call: TRBV11-2
j_call: TRBJ2-5
clone_size: few
d_call: NA
cdr3_aa: CASSLDQTVQETQYF
cdr3_nt: TGTGCCAGCAGCTTAGATCAAACAGTCCAAGAGACCCAGTACTTC

v_call: TRBV7-2
j_call: TRBJ2-6
clone_size: many
d_call: NA
cdr3_aa: CASSLSGSSGANVLTF
cdr3_nt: TGTGCCAGCAGCTTATCCGGGTCCTCTGGGGCCAACGTCCTGACTTTC

v_call: TRBV7-9
j_call: TRBJ2-1
clone_size: few
d_call: TRBD1
cdr3_aa: CASSPRTGLNNEQFF
cdr3_nt: TGTGCCAGCAGCCCTCGGACAGGGCTAAACAATGAGCAGTTCTTC

v_call: TRBV19
j_call: TRBJ2-1
clone_size: NA
d_call: NA
cdr3_aa: CASKARVGYNEQFF
cdr3_nt: TGTGCCAGTAAAGCTAGAGTAGGCTACAATGAGCAGTTCTTC

v_call: TRBV4-2
j_call: TRBJ1-5
clone_size: few
d_call: NA
cdr3_aa: CASSQDRGNQPQHF
cdr3_nt: TGTGCCAGCAGCCAAGATCGGGGCAATCAGCCCCAGCATTTT

v_call: TRBV4-1
j_call: TRBJ1-2
clone_size: NA
d_call: NA
cdr3_aa: CASSQASPQLGGYGYTF
cdr3_nt: TGCGCCAGCAGCCAAGCCTCCCCACAATTGGGGGGGTATGGCTACACCTTC

v_call: TRBV30
j_call: TRBJ1-5
clone_size: NA
d_call: NA
cdr3_aa: CAWSQSGGQPQHF
cdr3_nt: TGTGCCTGGAGCCAGTCGGGCGGGCAGCCCCAGCATTTT

v_call: TRBV5-1
j_call: TRBJ2-5
clone_size: NA
d_call: TRBD2
cdr3_aa: CASSFNSGRQETQYF
cdr3_nt: TGCGCCAGCAGCTTCAATAGCGGGAGACAAGAGACCCAGTACTTC

v_call: TRBV29-1
j_call: TRBJ2-1
clone_size: many
d_call: TRBD2
cdr3_aa: CSVVWGLAGEEQFF
cdr3_nt: TGCAGCGTTGTTTGGGGACTAGCGGGAGAAGAGCAGTTCTTC

v_call: TRBV7-2
j_call: TRBJ2-5
clone_size: NA
d_call: NA
cdr3_aa: CASSPRAFGETQYF
cdr3_nt: TGTGCCAGCAGCCCCAGGGCCTTCGGGGAGACCCAGTACTTC

v_call: TRBV7-2
j_call: TRBJ1-5
clone_size: NA
d_call: NA
cdr3_aa: CASSLGGGGNQPQHF
cdr3_nt: TGTGCCAGCAGCTTAGGGGGCGGAGGCAATCAGCCCCAGCATTTT

v_call: TRBV5-4
j_call: TRBJ2-3
clone_size: NA
d_call: TRBD2
cdr3_aa: CASSLDLAGSDTQYF
cdr3_nt: TGTGCCAGCAGCTTGGACTTAGCGGGATCAGATACGCAGTATTTT

v_call: TRBV5-1
j_call: TRBJ2-1
clone_size: NA
d_call: NA
cdr3_aa: CASILDRDNEQFF
cdr3_nt: TGCGCCAGCATCCTTGATCGAGACAATGAGCAGTTCTTC

v_call: TRBV9
j_call: TRBJ1-5
clone_size: NA
d_call: TRBD1
cdr3_aa: CASSVGQGGHQPQHF
cdr3_nt: TGTGCCAGCAGCGTAGGACAGGGGGGGCATCAGCCCCAGCATTTT

v_call: TRBV7-8
j_call: TRBJ1-2
clone_size: many
d_call: TRBD1
cdr3_aa: CASSLPGGNYGYTF
cdr3_nt: TGTGCCAGCAGCTTACCAGGGGGGAACTATGGCTACACCTTC

v_call: TRBV10-3
j_call: TRBJ2-3
clone_size: few
d_call: TRBD2
cdr3_aa: CAISDDGTSGTSGTQYF
cdr3_nt: TGTGCCATCAGTGATGATGGGACTAGCGGAACTTCCGGTACGCAGTATTTT

v_call: TRBV9
j_call: TRBJ1-6
clone_size: NA
d_call: TRBD1
cdr3_aa: CASSTTGQGGSPLHF
cdr3_nt: TGTGCCAGCAGCACAACGGGACAGGGAGGTTCACCCCTCCACTTT

v_call: TRBV30
j_call: TRBJ1-1
clone_size: NA
d_call: NA
cdr3_aa: CASRAGKMNTEAFF
cdr3_nt: TGTGCCTCCAGAGCAGGGAAAATGAACACTGAAGCTTTCTTT

v_call: TRBV5-6
j_call: TRBJ2-3
clone_size: few
d_call: NA
cdr3_aa: CASSRRQTTQYF
cdr3_nt: TGTGCCAGCAGCCGCCGACAAACTACGCAGTATTTT

v_call: TRBV27
j_call: TRBJ2-1
clone_size: few
d_call: NA
cdr3_aa: CAGSSYNEQFF
cdr3_nt: TGTGCCGGGAGCTCCTACAATGAGCAGTTCTTC

v_call: TRBV7-2
j_call: TRBJ2-7
clone_size: few
d_call: NA
cdr3_aa: CASSLSGYEQYF
cdr3_nt: TGTGCCAGCAGCTTATCCGGCTACGAGCAGTACTTC

v_call: TRBV7-2
j_call: TRBJ2-1
clone_size: NA
d_call: TRBD1
cdr3_aa: CASSSTGVWYEQFF
cdr3_nt: TGTGCCAGCAGCTCCACAGGGGTGTGGTATGAGCAGTTCTTC

v_call: TRBV29-1
j_call: TRBJ2-5
clone_size: NA
d_call: TRBD2
cdr3_aa: CSVLTSGQETQYF
cdr3_nt: TGCAGCGTTCTGACTAGCGGCCAAGAGACCCAGTACTTC

v_call: TRBV11-3
j_call: TRBJ1-4
clone_size: few
d_call: NA
cdr3_aa: CASSESYGENEKLFF
cdr3_nt: TGTGCCAGCAGCGAAAGTTACGGGGAAAATGAAAAACTGTTTTTT

v_call: TRBV4-3
j_call: TRBJ2-7
clone_size: few
d_call: TRBD1
cdr3_aa: CASSHSWTGYEQYF
cdr3_nt: TGCGCCAGCAGCCATTCTTGGACAGGCTACGAGCAGTACTTC

v_call: TRBV18
j_call: TRBJ2-7
clone_size: few
d_call: TRBD1
cdr3_aa: CASSGTGTYEQYF
cdr3_nt: TGTGCCAGCTCAGGGACAGGGACCTACGAGCAGTACTTC

v_call: TRBV7-3
j_call: TRBJ2-1
clone_size: NA
d_call: TRBD2
cdr3_aa: CASSPLAGGGNEQFF
cdr3_nt: TGTGCCAGCAGCCCCTTAGCGGGAGGGGGCAATGAGCAGTTCTTC

v_call: TRBV6-1
j_call: TRBJ1-2
clone_size: NA
d_call: TRBD1
cdr3_aa: CASSAERQGYGYTF
cdr3_nt: TGTGCCAGCAGTGCGGAAAGACAGGGCTATGGCTACACCTTC

v_call: TRBV2
j_call: TRBJ1-2
clone_size: NA
d_call: NA
cdr3_aa: CASSDDWNGYTF
cdr3_nt: TGTGCCAGCAGTGACGACTGGAATGGCTACACCTTC

v_call: TRBV28
j_call: TRBJ2-7
clone_size: NA
d_call: TRBD2
cdr3_aa: CASSTRLAGNRKNYEQYF
cdr3_nt: TGTGCCAGCAGTACGAGACTAGCGGGGAATAGGAAGAACTACGAGCAGTACTTC

v_call: TRBV23-1
j_call: TRBJ1-1
clone_size: few
d_call: NA
cdr3_aa: CASTLTEAFF
cdr3_nt: TGCGCCAGCACCCTCACTGAAGCTTTCTTT

v_call: TRBV30
j_call: TRBJ1-1
clone_size: few
d_call: NA
cdr3_aa: CAWRGAPNTEAFF
cdr3_nt: TGTGCCTGGAGGGGGGCGCCGAACACTGAAGCTTTCTTT

v_call: TRBV5-1
j_call: TRBJ1-5
clone_size: NA
d_call: TRBD1
cdr3_aa: CASSLGPGTGDQPQHF
cdr3_nt: TGCGCCAGCAGCTTGGGACCCGGGACAGGTGATCAGCCCCAGCATTTT

v_call: TRBV30
j_call: TRBJ1-1
clone_size: few
d_call: NA
cdr3_aa: CAWTGTNTEAFF
cdr3_nt: TGTGCCTGGACCGGGACTAACACTGAAGCTTTCTTT

v_call: TRBV5-8
j_call: TRBJ1-5
clone_size: few
d_call: NA
cdr3_aa: CASSFRGQPQHF
cdr3_nt: TGTGCCAGCAGCTTTCGGGGTCAGCCCCAGCATTTT

v_call: TRBV5-4
j_call: TRBJ2-5
clone_size: few
d_call: NA
cdr3_aa: CASSLGDRGPQETQYF
cdr3_nt: TGTGCCAGCAGCTTGGGAGACAGAGGCCCACAAGAGACCCAGTACTTC

v_call: TRBV7-9
j_call: TRBJ1-4
clone_size: NA
d_call: NA
cdr3_aa: CASSSRVTNEKLFF
cdr3_nt: TGTGCCAGCAGCTCGAGGGTCACTAATGAAAAACTGTTTTTT

v_call: TRBV7-6
j_call: TRBJ2-5
clone_size: few
d_call: NA
cdr3_aa: CASSSNQETQYF
cdr3_nt: TGTGCCAGCAGCTCCAACCAAGAGACCCAGTACTTC

v_call: TRBV5-1
j_call: TRBJ2-5
clone_size: few
d_call: NA
cdr3_aa: CASSLDGQYQETQYF
cdr3_nt: TGCGCCAGCAGCTTGGATGGGCAGTACCAAGAGACCCAGTACTTC

v_call: TRBV9
j_call: TRBJ2-1
clone_size: NA
d_call: TRBD2
cdr3_aa: CASSFGTSGRRRGNEQFF
cdr3_nt: TGTGCCAGCAGCTTTGGGACTAGCGGGAGAAGGAGGGGCAATGAGCAGTTCTTC

v_call: TRBV28
j_call: TRBJ1-2
clone_size: few
d_call: NA
cdr3_aa: CASSLRRDLDGYTF
cdr3_nt: TGTGCCAGCAGTTTAAGGAGAGACCTCGATGGCTACACCTTC

v_call: TRBV27
j_call: TRBJ2-7
clone_size: few
d_call: NA
cdr3_aa: CASSPPNSYEQYF
cdr3_nt: TGTGCCAGCAGTCCCCCCAACTCCTACGAGCAGTACTTC

v_call: TRBV2
j_call: TRBJ2-6
clone_size: NA
d_call: NA
cdr3_aa: CASRAPGANVLTF
cdr3_nt: TGTGCCAGCAGGGCCCCTGGGGCCAACGTCCTGACTTTC

v_call: TRBV11-2
j_call: TRBJ1-6
clone_size: NA
d_call: NA
cdr3_aa: CASSFRGSPLHF
cdr3_nt: TGTGCCAGCAGCTTTAGGGGTTCACCCCTCCACTTT

v_call: TRBV5-1
j_call: TRBJ2-1
clone_size: NA
d_call: NA
cdr3_aa: CASSSDGLDNEQFF
cdr3_nt: TGCGCCAGCAGCTCCGATGGACTCGACAATGAGCAGTTCTTC

v_call: TRBV7-2
j_call: TRBJ2-1
clone_size: few
d_call: NA
cdr3_aa: CASSPNSGLSYNEQFF
cdr3_nt: TGTGCCAGCAGCCCGAATAGCGGCCTCTCCTACAATGAGCAGTTCTTC

v_call: TRBV18
j_call: TRBJ1-6
clone_size: NA
d_call: NA
cdr3_aa: CASSPPGTDYSPLHF
cdr3_nt: TGTGCCAGCTCACCACCTGGGACTGATTATTCACCCCTCCACTTT